This T cell receptor (beta chain) was captured in a study of T cell clonality in common variable immunodeficiency. This clone was observed many times. The antigen remains undetermined. The read gets to within 3 residues of the CDR3 end, and the germline J gene fills in the rest. Germline V gene sequence: CDR1 SGHRS, CDR2 YFSETQ. The CDR3 covers 14 residues. V was trimmed by 3 bases and J by 7 bases, leaving 14 bases between them. Clones were read by immunoSEQ multiplex PCR, and TCRdb kept only the in-frame ones, dropping some. The sample includes tens of thousands of clones, none of them occurring once. General study points: Fewer TCRbeta clones were shared among CVID subjects than controls.

The specimen sequenced was peripheral blood mononuclear cells. The V call is TRBV5-1, the J call TRBJ2-1; D not certain. This receptor was obtained from a person aged 18-70 years in good health. CDR3 protein: CASSYSFYENEQFF. The DNA read from the CDR3 is TGCGCCAGCAGCTATTCCTTCTATGAGAATGAG.